Listed here are 29 T cell receptor beta chains from one sample, sequenced in a study of technical replicates of blood from several donors. Produced via immunoSEQ multiplex PCR; TCRdb's table is partial and in-frame only. Among 60,000 to 80,000 clones, about nine tenths were seen once, and the ten largest hold 4.8%. The sequenced sample was PBMCs. Every receptor here comes from a human donor in good health. Some clones in this sample may be carry-over from other donors' samples.

This clone is medium-sized within its sample. The V and J genes are TRBV7-6 and TRBJ1-3, with 9 bases identical to TRBD1. This CDR3 has 16 residues. Germline CDR1 is SGHVS and CDR2 is FNYEAQ. Trimming removed 4 bases from V and 1 base from J; junction bases left unmatched: 5. CDR3 in DNA: TGTGCCAGCAGCTCCGAACAGGGGGCTTCTGGAAACACCATATATTTT. Encoded protein: CASSSEQGASGNTIYF. The complete variable domain, with remaining parts taken from reference TRBV7-6 and TRBJ1-3, reads GAGVSQSPRYKVTKRGQDVALRCDPISGHVSLYWYRQALGQGPEFLTYFNYEAQQDKSGLPNDRFSAERPEGSISTLTIQRTEQRDSAMYRCASSSEQGASGNTIYFGEGSWLTVV.

This sequence joins TRBV6-1 and TRBJ2-5; 9 bases are a match to TRBD2. Germline lookup yields CDR1 MNHNS and CDR2 SASEGT. This CDR3 comprises 15 residues. V gave up 3 bases and J gave up 4 bases; unmatched junction bases: 6. CDR3 sequence: CASSDGGRAGETQYF. CDR3 coding DNA: TGTGCCAGCAGTGACGGCGGGAGGGCCGGAGAGACCCAGTACTTC.

The rearrangement links TRBV29-1 to TRBJ1-5; D unresolved. Trimming cost V 4 bases and J 6 bases, with 13 bases left between them. The CDR3 covers 13 residues. Germline values: CDR1 SQVTM, CDR2 ANQGSEA. CDR3 protein: CSVAQEVGQPQHF. Here the CDR3 DNA reads TGCAGCGTTGCCCAGGAGGTTGGTCAGCCCCAGCATTTT.

The rearrangement uses TRBV7-2 and TRBJ2-5, with D possibly being TRBD2 (5 bases). The V end lost 5 bases, the J end lost 7 bases, and 20 bases lay between the germline ends. Germline assignment: CDR1 SGHTA and CDR2 FQGNSA. The CDR3 is 15 residues long. This CDR3 is CASSPDRAAGRTQYF. In nucleotides, the CDR3 is TGTGCCAGCAGCCCCGACCGGGCCGCGGGTCGGACCCAGTACTTC. The full variable domain, its missing parts supplied by reference TRBV7-2 and TRBJ2-5, is GAGVSQSPSNKVTEKGKDVELRCDPISGHTALYWYRQSLGQGLEFLIYFQGNSAPDKSGLPSDRFSAERTGGSVSTLTIQRTQQEDSAVYLCASSPDRAAGRTQYFGPGTRLLVL.

The rearrangement uses TRBV18 and TRBJ1-4; 9 positions agree with TRBD1. The J segment lost 3 bases and the V segment lost 3 bases, leaving 5 bases of the junction unmatched. CDR1 and CDR2 (germline): KGHSH, LQKENI. The CDR3 is made up of 16 amino acids. CDR3 residues: CASSPGQGNANEKLFF. Here the CDR3 DNA reads TGTGCCAGCTCACCGGGACAGGGTAACGCTAATGAAAAACTGTTTTTT. The full variable domain, with the rest looked up from reference TRBV18 and TRBJ1-4, is NAGVMQNPRHLVRRRGQEARLRCSPMKGHSHVYWYRQLPEEGLKFMVYLQKENIIDESGMPKERFSAEFPKEGPSILRIQQVVRGDSAAYFCASSPGQGNANEKLFFGSGTQLSVL.

The chain employs TRBV28 and TRBJ2-1; 8 bases are a match to TRBD2. The CDR3 length is 16 residues. Looked up from germline, CDR1 is MDHEN and CDR2 is SYDVKM. The junction had 9 bases not matched to a gene; V was cut back by 1 base and J by 7 bases. The chain's CDR3 is CASSLFGGAGGNEQFF. CDR3 DNA sequence: TGTGCCAGCAGTTTATTCGGGGGGGCCGGTGGGAATGAGCAGTTCTTC.

The rearrangement uses TRBV7-6 and TRBJ2-3; a possible D gene is TRBD1 (6 bases). Trimming cost V 1 base and J 5 bases, with 13 bases left between them. Germline V gene sequence: CDR1 SGHVS, CDR2 FNYEAQ. The CDR3 length is 15 residues. The CDR3 bases are TGTGCCAGCAGCTTAGAGGCCCAGGGGAGAGATACGCAGTATTTT. Protein product: CASSLEAQGRDTQYF.

The chain employs TRBV4-1 and TRBJ1-5; perhaps TRBD1 as D (5 bases). With 0 bases removed from V and 3 bases from J, the gap between germline ends came to 9 bases. Germline V gives CDR1 MGHRA, CDR2 YSYEKL. The CDR3 extends over 15 amino acids. This chain's CDR3 is CASSQDGAPNQPQHF. In nucleotides, the CDR3 is TGCGCCAGCAGCCAAGATGGGGCGCCCAATCAGCCCCAGCATTTT.

The chain couples TRBV10-3 to TRBJ1-1; 7 positions match TRBD1. In germline, CDR1 is ENHRY, CDR2 SYGVKD. Germline trimming cut 4 bases from V and 1 base from J; bases unmatched to any gene: 9. The CDR3 runs 16 residues. The CDR3 DNA follows: TGTGCCATCAGTGGACAACAGGGGACGGGGAACACTGAAGCTTTCTTT. This encodes CAISGQQGTGNTEAFF.

The chain uses TRBV6-1 and TRBJ2-2; TRBD2 might be the D (5 bases). The V end lost 7 bases, the J end lost 8 bases, and 17 bases lay between the germline ends. The CDR3 length is 14 residues. Germline-derived CDR1 and CDR2 are MNHNS and SASEGT. CDR3 in amino acids: CASTPPGIPGELFF. The CDR3 DNA reads TGTGCCAGCACTCCGCCGGGGATTCCGGGGGAGCTGTTTTTT.

The chain couples TRBV7-2 to TRBJ1-2; D unresolved. Germline V CDR1 and CDR2: SGHTA, FQGNSA. The CDR3 totals 15 residues. V lost 5 bases and J 4 bases, leaving 17 bases between the germline ends. Written as DNA, the CDR3 is TGTGCCAGCAGCATCGCCACCCGGGATTCCTATGGCTACACCTTC. Its translation is CASSIATRDSYGYTF.

The chain combines TRBV5-4 with TRBJ2-5, with 10 nucleotides matching TRBD2. The germline CDR1 and CDR2 sequences are SGHNT and YYREEE (reference sequence). V shed 4 bases, J shed 2 bases, and the junction held 8 bases outside the gene matches. The CDR3 loop spans 16 amino acids. The CDR3 DNA is TGTGCCAGCAGCAGGGGGGCTAGCGGGGGACAAGAGACCCAGTACTTC. Protein product: CASSRGASGGQETQYF.

The chain employs TRBV19 and TRBJ2-7; 7 bases line up with TRBD1. Per germline, CDR1 LNHDA and CDR2 SQIVND (reference sequence). V lost 9 bases to trimming and J lost 6 bases; unmatched junction nucleotides: 5. The CDR3 runs to 11 residues. CDR3: CASRQGSEQYF. CDR3 bases: TGTGCCAGCCGACAGGGAAGCGAGCAGTACTTC.

The rearrangement joins TRBV20-1 to TRBJ2-7; possibly TRBD1 for D (6 bases). Germline loops: CDR1 DFQATT, CDR2 SNEGSKA (reference sequence). V lost 5 bases and J lost 4, with 9 bases in between. This CDR3 spans 11 amino acids. CDR3 protein: CSASTGYEQYF. In DNA form, the CDR3 reads TGCAGTGCTTCTACAGGGTACGAGCAGTACTTC.

V gene TRBV25-1 combines with J gene TRBJ1-6; TRBD1 is a possible D gene (5 bases). The germline V gene has CDR1 MGHDK and CDR2 SYGVNS. Trimming removed 8 bases at V and 7 bases at J, with 18 bases between. The CDR3 is made up of 15 amino acids. The DNA of the CDR3 is TGTGCCAGCGGACATCGGGGGTACGGAAATTCACCCCTCCACTTT. Protein: CASGHRGYGNSPLHF.

V is TRBV18 and J is TRBJ1-1; no clear D. Germline V gene data show CDR1 as KGHSH and CDR2 as LQKENI. Trimming pared 4 bases from V and 8 bases from J, leaving 11 bases between. The CDR3 length is 12 residues. CDR3 loop: CASSLGREEAFF. CDR3 DNA sequence: TGTGCCAGCTCACTCGGTCGAGAGGAAGCTTTCTTT.

This clone was seen a few times. V is TRBV7-9 and J is TRBJ1-6; D unclear. Between the trimmed V and J ends, which lost 1 base and 9 bases, there was a span of 10 bases. This CDR3 has 14 residues. From germline, CDR1 is SEHNR and CDR2 FQNEAQ (reference sequence). This CDR3 is CASSLVGSGSPLHF. CDR3 sequence (DNA): TGTGCCAGCAGCTTAGTAGGGAGCGGTTCACCCCTCCACTTT.

The rearrangement links TRBV27 to TRBJ1-2, with 7 bases aligning to TRBD1. The CDR3 has 15 residues. Germline V gives CDR1 MNHEY, CDR2 SMNVEV (reference sequence). V lost 5 bases and J lost 0; bases outside the gene matches: 6. CDR3 sequence (DNA): TGTGCCAGCAGTCCCCGGGACAGACCTAACTATGGCTACACCTTC. This sequence encodes CASSPRDRPNYGYTF.

This clone has just one count. V is TRBV10-3 and J is TRBJ2-5, with TRBD1 matching over 9 bases. The CDR3 runs to 18 residues. From germline, CDR1 is ENHRY and CDR2 SYGVKD. The V gene end was trimmed by 2 bases and the J gene end by 0 bases; junction bases not matched to a gene: 10. The CDR3 DNA sequence: TGTGCCATCAGTGAGCCGGGACAGGGCATACTGTACCAAGAGACCCAGTACTTC. Protein product: CAISEPGQGILYQETQYF.

V gene TRBV7-6 combines with J gene TRBJ2-3; 10 nucleotides align to TRBD2. J lost 0 bases, V lost 3 bases, and 3 bases had no gene match. The CDR3 covers 16 residues. Germline V CDR1 and CDR2: SGHVS, FNYEAQ. CDR3 loop: CASSFGLAESTDTQYF. The CDR3 coding sequence is TGTGCCAGCAGCTTTGGACTAGCGGAGAGCACAGATACGCAGTATTTT.

The rearrangement links TRBV7-9 to TRBJ2-1, with 8 bases that match TRBD2. CDR3 length: 14 residues. V trimming: 3 bases; J trimming: 6 bases; junction bases outside the gene matches: 4. The germline V gene encodes CDR1 SEHNR and CDR2 FQNEAQ (reference sequence). DNA for the CDR3: TGTGCCAGCAGCTTGGTAGCGGGGATCAATGAGCAGTTCTTC. It translates to CASSLVAGINEQFF. Supplemented by reference TRBV7-9 and TRBJ2-1, the full variable domain reads DTGVSQNPRHKITKRGQNVTFRCDPISEHNRLYWYRQTLGQGPEFLTYFQNEAQLEKSRLLSDRFSAERPKGSFSTLEIQRTEQGDSAMYLCASSLVAGINEQFFGPGTRLTVL.

The rearrangement links TRBV9 to TRBJ2-1; possibly TRBD2 for D (7 bases). The CDR3 totals 15 residues. The V and J ends lost 0 bases and 5 bases respectively, with 12 bases between them. The germline CDR1 and CDR2 sequences are SGDLS and YYNGEE. The CDR3 spells CASSVGGGRNNEQFF. The CDR3 DNA reads TGTGCCAGCAGCGTAGGGGGGGGGCGGAACAATGAGCAGTTCTTC.

The CDR3 coding sequence is TGTGCCAGCAGCATACAGGGCCCTAACACCGGGGAGCTGTTTTTT. Translated, it gives CASSIQGPNTGELFF. The V gene is TRBV7-9, the J gene TRBJ2-2, with D maybe TRBD1 (6 bases). Between the trimmed V and J ends, which lost 5 bases and 2 bases, there was a span of 12 bases. CDR1 is SEHNR and CDR2 is FQNEAQ in the germline V gene (reference sequence). The CDR3 covers 15 residues.

J is TRBJ2-7 and V is TRBV6-5; 11 nucleotides agree with TRBD2. J gave up 7 bases and V 5 bases, and 10 bases lay outside the gene matches. Germline CDR1 is MNHEY and CDR2 is SVGAGI. The CDR3 loop spans 15 amino acids. In nucleotides, the CDR3 is TGTGCCAGCAGTCTCGCTAGCGGGGGGTACTGGGAGCAGTACTTC. Translation: CASSLASGGYWEQYF.

The CDR3 loop is CASSDGTALSYEQYF. The DNA for the CDR3 is TGTGCCAGCAGTGATGGGACAGCCTTGTCCTACGAGCAGTACTTC. This chain connects TRBV6-1 to TRBJ2-7; 7 bases map to TRBD1. Germline loops: CDR1 MNHNS, CDR2 SASEGT. The CDR3 covers 15 residues. Trimming at V came to 3 bases and at J to 1 base, leaving 6 bases not matched to a gene.

CDR3 DNA: TGTGCCAGCAGCCTATCCCTGACACAGCCTGGGGCTTACTTC. This codes for CASSLSLTQPGAYF. This rearrangement joins TRBV7-8 to TRBJ2-7, with D perhaps TRBD1 (5 bases). CDR1 SGHVS and CDR2 FQNEAQ come from the germline V gene. There are 14 residues in the CDR3. The V and J ends lost 5 bases and 13 bases respectively, with 24 bases between them.

The chain combines TRBV18 with TRBJ1-6; 7 bases align to TRBD1. The V and J ends lost 3 bases and 11 bases, in that order; junction bases with no gene match: 7. Per germline, CDR1 KGHSH and CDR2 LQKENI. This CDR3 comprises 14 residues. This chain's CDR3 is CASSPGQVRTPLHF. The DNA of the CDR3 is TGTGCCAGCTCACCTGGACAGGTCCGTACACCCCTCCACTTT.

The chain carries TRBV7-2 and TRBJ1-2; no definite D call. CDR1 SGHTA and CDR2 FQGNSA come from the germline V gene. V was clipped by 3 bases and J by 6 bases, with 5 bases between them. The CDR3 is 11 amino acids. This chain's CDR3 is CASSFTDGYTF. DNA for the CDR3: TGTGCCAGCAGCTTCACTGATGGCTACACCTTC. The full variable domain, rest sourced from reference TRBV7-2 and TRBJ1-2, is GAGVSQSPSNKVTEKGKDVELRCDPISGHTALYWYRQSLGQGLEFLIYFQGNSAPDKSGLPSDRFSAERTGGSVSTLTIQRTQQEDSAVYLCASSFTDGYTFGSGTRLTVV.

The CDR3 nucleotides are TGTGCCAGCAGCTGGGACAGGGTAAGCGATGAGCAGTTCTTC. Translating it yields CASSWDRVSDEQFF. The J gene is TRBJ2-1, the V gene TRBV6-1, with 9 bases matching TRBD1. Germline V lookup: CDR1 MNHNS, CDR2 SASEGT. After removal of 6 bases from V and 8 bases from J, the junction contained 8 bases not matched to a gene. The CDR3 sequence is 14 residues long.